This TCR beta chain was recovered during a study of blood T cells in healthy people across ages. PCR was performed a second time for about 7 to 11 cycles using a sample-barcoded 5' primer and a J-beta primer mix. TCRdb recomputed calls from the 5' RACE reads with MiXCR, one row per CDR3 protein. The sample records fewer than 900,000 distinct CDR3 sequences, under 40% being singletons. The study's findings and limits: More naive CD4+ cells and higher diversity marked long-lived donors relative to aged donors. Naive and antigen-experienced cells were not separated, limiting conclusive comparison. Nothing was known about donor CMV status, and this possibly confounded expanded clonotype changes.

Isolation of PBMCs gave at least 7 million cells per sample. Trimming took 3 bases from V and 4 from J; bases not matched to a gene: 3. There are 14 residues in the CDR3. Many counts were recorded for this clonotype. Its antigen remains unknown. This receptor was identified in a young man in good health. The chain couples TRBV12-3 or TRBV12-4 to TRBJ1-2; 9 bases map to TRBD1. Sequencing was carried out using blood. The chain's CDR3 is CASSLTGGSYGYTF. CDR3 coding DNA: TGTGCCAGCAGTTTGACAGGGGGGAGCTATGGCTACACCTTC.